The clone carrying this TCR beta chain was observed a handful of times. This entry comes from a study of T-cell reconstitution after alpha-beta-depleted transplantation in children. Between the trimmed V and J ends, which lost 6 bases and 4 bases, there was a span of 12 bases. The CDR3 spans 13 residues. Molecular barcoding with unique molecular identifiers was used for the TCRbeta library. Each CDR3 protein is one row after TCRdb ran MiXCR on the PCR reads. The sample yields over 100,000 distinct CDR3 sequences, roughly 7.6% seen once. The sequencing used PBMCs, collected before TCRalphabeta/CD19-depleted stem cell transplant. This receptor was taken from a boy aged 2 to 9 with acute lymphoblastic leukemia, due to receive a stem cell transplant. This chain joins TRBV12-3 or TRBV12-4 and TRBJ2-5; no firm D call. CDR3 sequence: CASRVTARETQYF. CDR3 DNA: TGTGCCAGCAGGGTTACAGCTAGAGAGACCCAGTACTTC.